This passage covers 26 T cell receptor beta chains from one sample sequenced in a study of blood T cell repertoires in COVID-19 (dated by TCRdb to about 2020). Library generation was performed with the immunoSEQ multiplex PCR assay. TCRdb carries this immuneACCESS record with in-frame sequences only. Its versions omit some clonotypes, under half of them owing to an unresolved V gene in the studies checked, with the rest unexplained. The sample records 140,000 or so clones, approximately 80% of which are singletons. Of the sample, 1.5% to 2% is held by the ten largest clones. Sequenced input: PBMCs or T cells enriched from blood (not recorded which). Source of these receptors: a woman in her late teens or twenties who had been exposed to COVID-19.

The chain employs TRBV6-1 and TRBJ1-1; 7 nucleotides align to TRBD1. V lost 2 bases to trimming and J lost 2 bases; unmatched junction nucleotides: 5. CDR3 length: 15 amino acids. The germline CDR1 and CDR2 sequences are MNHNS and SASEGT. The DNA for the CDR3 is TGTGCCAGCAGTGAACCCCAGGGGGAAAACACTGAAGCTTTCTTT. As protein: CASSEPQGENTEAFF.

The J gene is TRBJ2-3, the V gene TRBV15; weak D call: TRBD2 (6 bases). Trimming removed 0 bases at V and 2 bases at J, with 12 bases between. The CDR3 totals 16 residues. CDR1 is LNHNV, CDR2 YYDKDF, per germline (reference sequence). The DNA for the CDR3 is TGTGCCACCAGCAGAGATGGGGCGGGATACACAGATACGCAGTATTTT. Translated: CATSRDGAGYTDTQYF. The whole variable domain, filled in from reference TRBV15 and TRBJ2-3, reads DAMVIQNPRYQVTQFGKPVTLSCSQTLNHNVMYWYQQKSSQAPKLLFHYYDKDFNNEADTPDNFQSRRPNTSFCFLDIRSPGLGDTAMYLCATSRDGAGYTDTQYFGPGTRLTVL.

This chain links TRBV9 with TRBJ1-2; no clear D gene. V lost 0 bases to trimming and J lost 0 bases, with 9 bases between them. The CDR3 totals 15 residues. Germline V gives CDR1 SGDLS, CDR2 YYNGEE. CDR3 loop: CASSVDPSANYGYTF. The DNA of the CDR3 is TGTGCCAGCAGCGTAGACCCATCAGCTAACTATGGCTACACCTTC.

The chain couples TRBV27 to TRBJ1-2, with unresolved D. The CDR3 length is 13 residues. Germline V gene data show CDR1 as MNHEY and CDR2 as SMNVEV (reference sequence). V lost 5 bases and J lost 4, with 11 bases in between. The CDR3 coding sequence is TGTGCCAGCAGTGACGACGGGATCTATGGCTACACCTTC. Translated, it gives CASSDDGIYGYTF.

The sample holds one count of this clone. This rearrangement joins TRBV29-1 to TRBJ1-2; 8 bases line up with TRBD1. The CDR3 length is 12 residues. The trim removed 7 bases at V and 3 bases at J, leaving 4 bases unmatched. Germline CDR1 and CDR2: SQVTM and ANQGSEA. CDR3 in DNA: TGCAGCGCCAAACAGGGGGACTATGGCTACACCTTC. It translates to CSAKQGDYGYTF.

This rearrangement joins TRBV6-5 to TRBJ1-2; D perhaps matches TRBD1 (5 bases). V was trimmed by 6 bases and J by 0 bases, leaving 11 bases between them. Per the germline V gene, CDR1 is MNHEY and CDR2 is SVGAGI. This CDR3 is 14 amino acids long. The CDR3, as DNA: TGTGCCAGCAGCGGCGTAGGGGCTAACTATGGCTACACCTTC. Amino acid sequence: CASSGVGANYGYTF.

The V gene is TRBV18, the J gene TRBJ2-7; D is possibly TRBD2 (6 bases). This CDR3 comprises 16 residues. Germline-derived CDR1 and CDR2 are KGHSH and LQKENI. Trimming stripped 4 bases from V and 2 bases from J, with 18 bases between. The CDR3 protein is CASSQSRTGATYEQYF. CDR3 DNA sequence: TGTGCCAGCTCACAGTCCCGGACGGGAGCAACCTACGAGCAGTACTTC. Filled out from reference TRBV18 and TRBJ2-7, the complete variable domain reads NAGVMQNPRHLVRRRGQEARLRCSPMKGHSHVYWYRQLPEEGLKFMVYLQKENIIDESGMPKERFSAEFPKEGPSILRIQQVVRGDSAAYFCASSQSRTGATYEQYFGPGTRLTVT.

The chain carries TRBV10-2 and TRBJ1-3; TRBD1 matches 7 bases. CDR1 and CDR2 from the germline V gene are WSHSY and SAAADI. The CDR3 length is 13 residues. Trimming cost V 6 bases and J 4 bases; bases outside gene matches: 3. CDR3 bases: TGCGCCAGCAGACAGGGGACAGGAAACACCATATATTTT. As protein: CASRQGTGNTIYF.

Only one count was recorded for this clone. The gene calls are TRBV29-1 and TRBJ2-5; 9 positions match TRBD2. The germline V gene encodes CDR1 SQVTM and CDR2 ANQGSEA. The V segment lost 5 bases and the J segment 4 bases; nucleotides outside the gene matches: 17. The CDR3 loop spans 17 amino acids. The CDR3 DNA reads TGCAGCGTTTCTAGGGCATCCGGGCTAGCGGGACGAGAGACCCAGTACTTC. This translates into CSVSRASGLAGRETQYF.

The rearrangement links TRBV6-2 or TRBV6-3 to TRBJ1-5; tentatively, D is TRBD1 (6 bases). The V end was cut by 2 bases, the J end by 4 bases, with 12 bases between. Germline lookup yields CDR1 MNHEY and CDR2 SVGEGT. The CDR3 has 15 residues. The DNA for the CDR3 is TGTGCCAGCAGTTACGCGGCAGGGGATAATCAGCCCCAGCATTTT. Its protein is CASSYAAGDNQPQHF.

V is TRBV5-4 and J is TRBJ2-2, with 8 nucleotides matching TRBD2. The CDR3 extends over 16 amino acids. Germline CDR1 and CDR2: SGHNT and YYREEE (reference sequence). Trimming took 4 bases from V and 6 from J; bases not matched to a gene: 11. The CDR3 bases are TGTGCCAGCAGCCCCAGCCAGCGGGAGAAGTCCGGGGAGCTGTTTTTT. Its protein is CASSPSQREKSGELFF.

The chain is built from TRBV25-1 and TRBJ2-3, with 13 bases identical to TRBD2. V lost 4 bases, J lost 5 bases, and 12 bases stayed unmatched. The CDR3 is 18 residues long. Germline lookup yields CDR1 MGHDK and CDR2 SYGVNS. CDR3 protein: CASSVETGTSGTGDTQYF. DNA of the CDR3: TGTGCCAGCAGTGTCGAAACCGGGACTAGCGGGACGGGAGATACGCAGTATTTT.

CDR3 sequence: CASSFLDRATEAFF. DNA for the CDR3: TGTGCCAGCAGTTTTCTGGACAGGGCCACTGAAGCTTTCTTT. The chain recombines TRBV27 with TRBJ1-1, with TRBD1 identical over 8 bases. The CDR3 contains 14 residues. Germline V gene sequence: CDR1 MNHEY, CDR2 SMNVEV (reference sequence). J gave up 4 bases and V 3 bases, and 4 bases lay outside the gene matches.

The V gene is TRBV6-4, the J gene TRBJ1-1, with D perhaps TRBD1 (6 bases). Germline loops: CDR1 MRHNA, CDR2 SNTAGT. Trimming pared 7 bases from V and 6 bases from J, leaving 18 bases between. This CDR3 comprises 14 residues. This CDR3 reads CASKREGGLSEAFF. The CDR3 DNA is TGTGCCAGCAAGAGGGAAGGGGGATTGTCTGAAGCTTTCTTT.

DNA for the CDR3: TGTGCCAGTAGTTCGGGAACACCGGTTAATGAAAAACTGTTTTTT. Translating it yields CASSSGTPVNEKLFF. The chain carries TRBV19 and TRBJ1-4; D unresolved. Germline V lookup: CDR1 LNHDA, CDR2 SQIVND (reference sequence). Deletions cut 5 bases from V and 4 bases from J, with 14 bases between. The CDR3 is 15 amino acids.

This clone occurred a few times. The CDR3 DNA sequence: TGTGCCAGCAGCTCGGGCGGGCGATCCTACAATGAGCAGTTCTTC. Residues: CASSSGGRSYNEQFF. The chain carries TRBV5-8 and TRBJ2-1; possibly TRBD2 for D (5 bases). Germline CDR1 and CDR2: SGHTS and YDEGEE. The length of the CDR3 is 15 residues. The V gene lost 3 bases and the J gene lost 1 base, with 11 bases spanning the gap.

The chain links TRBV9 to TRBJ2-5, with 9 bases identical to TRBD1. CDR1 and CDR2 (germline): SGDLS, YYNGEE. V gave up 3 bases and J gave up 6 bases; unmatched junction bases: 6. The CDR3 covers 14 residues. The CDR3 loop reads CASSATGGGQTQYF. In DNA form, the CDR3 reads TGTGCCAGCAGCGCTACAGGGGGCGGGCAGACCCAGTACTTC.

The rearrangement joins TRBV30 to TRBJ2-1, with a possible D match to TRBD2 (5 bases). The V end was cut by 2 bases, the J end by 7 bases, with 6 bases between. This CDR3 spans 11 amino acids. Germline CDR1 and CDR2: GTSNPN and SVGIG (reference sequence). The CDR3 sequence: CAWSRENEQFF. CDR3 DNA: TGTGCCTGGAGTAGGGAGAATGAGCAGTTCTTC.

The CDR3 spells CASSESGAGNTIYF. In nucleotides, the CDR3 is TGTGCCAGCAGTGAAAGCGGGGCTGGAAACACCATATATTTT. This chain connects TRBV25-1 to TRBJ1-3, with no clear D. This CDR3 comprises 14 residues. V lost 2 bases and J lost 2, with 7 bases in between. The germline CDR1 and CDR2 sequences are MGHDK and SYGVNS.

This sequence joins TRBV6-5 and TRBJ2-5; D unclear. The CDR3 runs to 14 residues. Trimming cost V 7 bases and J 1 base, with 13 bases left between them. CDR1 is MNHEY, CDR2 SVGAGI, per germline. CDR3 sequence reads: CASTPLIGQETQYF. The DNA of the CDR3 is TGTGCCAGCACCCCACTAATCGGCCAAGAGACCCAGTACTTC.

This clone occurred once. The V and J genes are TRBV7-6 and TRBJ1-3; D gene unclear. The CDR3 covers 11 residues. Germline CDR1 and CDR2: SGHVS and FNYEAQ. V lost 6 bases, J lost 4 bases, and 4 bases lay in between. This CDR3 is CASSVGNTIYF. DNA for the CDR3: TGTGCCAGCAGTGTAGGAAACACCATATATTTT. Full variable domain (missing parts from reference TRBV7-6 and TRBJ1-3): GAGVSQSPRYKVTKRGQDVALRCDPISGHVSLYWYRQALGQGPEFLTYFNYEAQQDKSGLPNDRFSAERPEGSISTLTIQRTEQRDSAMYRCASSVGNTIYFGEGSWLTVV.

The J gene is TRBJ1-3, the V gene TRBV20-1; no clear D gene. The CDR3 contains 14 residues. Germline CDR1 and CDR2: DFQATT and SNEGSKA (reference sequence). Between the trimmed V and J ends, which lost 3 bases and 4 bases, there was a span of 13 bases. Here the CDR3 DNA reads TGCAGTGCTAGTCGGGGTCGCGGCGGAAACACCATATATTTT. It yields the protein CSASRGRGGNTIYF.

This clone showed up just once. The chain couples TRBV10-3 to TRBJ1-5; D is unresolved. Germline-derived CDR1 and CDR2 are ENHRY and SYGVKD. This CDR3 region has 12 residues. V was clipped by 9 bases and J by 9 bases, with 15 bases between them. This chain's CDR3 is CAMNASGVPQHF. CDR3 coding DNA: TGTGCCATGAACGCTTCCGGGGTGCCCCAGCATTTT.

The chain is built from TRBV12-5 and TRBJ2-5, with a possible D match to TRBD2 (6 bases). V was trimmed by 3 bases and J by 1 base, leaving 21 bases between them. Germline CDR1 LGHNT, CDR2 FRNRAP. The CDR3 spans 18 residues. The DNA of the CDR3 is TGTGCTAGTGGTTTTAAAGGGAGAGTAATCGGGGGCCAAGAGACCCAGTACTTC. Translating gives CASGFKGRVIGGQETQYF.

J is TRBJ2-7 and V is TRBV7-8, with TRBD2 matching 8 bases. The CDR3 is 16 residues long. Germline V gene data show CDR1 as SGHVS and CDR2 as FQNEAQ. V trimming: 1 base; J trimming: 7 bases; junction bases outside the gene matches: 12. The DNA for the CDR3 is TGTGCCAGCAGCTTAGGCGGGACTAGGTACCCTACGGAGCAGTACTTC. Protein sequence: CASSLGGTRYPTEQYF.

This chain joins TRBV20-1 and TRBJ2-7, with a weak D call TRBD1 (6 bases). Trimming cost V 4 bases and J 4 bases, with 8 bases left between them. Germline lookup yields CDR1 DFQATT and CDR2 SNEGSKA (reference sequence). The CDR3 totals 11 residues. The chain's CDR3 is CSAITGYEQYF. The CDR3 DNA is TGCAGTGCTATAACAGGGTACGAGCAGTACTTC.